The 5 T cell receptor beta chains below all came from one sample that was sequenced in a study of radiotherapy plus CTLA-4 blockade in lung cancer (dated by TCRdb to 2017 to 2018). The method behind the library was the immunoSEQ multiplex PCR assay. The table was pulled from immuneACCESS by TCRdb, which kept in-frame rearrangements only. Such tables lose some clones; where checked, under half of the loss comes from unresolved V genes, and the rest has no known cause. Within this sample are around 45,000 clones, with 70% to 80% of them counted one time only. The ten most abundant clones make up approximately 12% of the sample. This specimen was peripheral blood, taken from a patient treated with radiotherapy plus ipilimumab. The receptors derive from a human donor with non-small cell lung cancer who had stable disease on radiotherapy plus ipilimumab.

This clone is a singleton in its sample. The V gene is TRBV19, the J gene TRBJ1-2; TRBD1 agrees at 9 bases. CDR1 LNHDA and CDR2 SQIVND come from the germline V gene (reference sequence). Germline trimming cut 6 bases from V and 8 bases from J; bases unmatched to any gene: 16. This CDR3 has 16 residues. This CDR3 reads CASRNPSRTGAKGYTF. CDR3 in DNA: TGTGCCAGTAGAAACCCCTCCCGGACAGGGGCCAAAGGCTACACCTTC. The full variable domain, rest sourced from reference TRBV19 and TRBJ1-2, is DGGITQSPKYLFRKEGQNVTLSCEQNLNHDAMYWYRQDPGQGLRLIYYSQIVNDFQKGDIAEGYSVSREKKESFPLTVTSAQKNPTAFYLCASRNPSRTGAKGYTFGSGTRLTVV.

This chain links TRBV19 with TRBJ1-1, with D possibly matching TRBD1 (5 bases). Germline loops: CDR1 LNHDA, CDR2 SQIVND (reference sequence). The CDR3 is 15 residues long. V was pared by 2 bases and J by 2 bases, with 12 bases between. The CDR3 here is CASSITRAGNTEAFF. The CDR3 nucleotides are TGTGCCAGTAGTATAACCAGGGCAGGAAACACTGAAGCTTTCTTT.

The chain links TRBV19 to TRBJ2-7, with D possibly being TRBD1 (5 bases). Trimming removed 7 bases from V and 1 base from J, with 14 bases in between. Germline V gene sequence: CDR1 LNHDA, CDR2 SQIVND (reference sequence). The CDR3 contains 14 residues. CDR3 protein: CASTPGQISYEQYF. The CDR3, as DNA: TGTGCCAGTACCCCAGGGCAGATTTCCTACGAGCAGTACTTC.

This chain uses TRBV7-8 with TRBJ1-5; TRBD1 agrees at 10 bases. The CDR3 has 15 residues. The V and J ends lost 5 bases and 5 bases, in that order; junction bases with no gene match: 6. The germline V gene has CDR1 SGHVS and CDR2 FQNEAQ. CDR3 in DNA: TGTGCCAGCAGCCCTTGGACAGGGGGGGATCAGCCCCAGCATTTT. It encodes CASSPWTGGDQPQHF. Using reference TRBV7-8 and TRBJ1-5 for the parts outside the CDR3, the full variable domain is GAGVSQSPRYKVAKRGQDVALRCDPISGHVSLFWYQQALGQGPEFLTYFQNEAQLDKSGLPSDRFFAERPEGSVSTLKIQRTQQEDSAVYLCASSPWTGGDQPQHFGDGTRLSIL.

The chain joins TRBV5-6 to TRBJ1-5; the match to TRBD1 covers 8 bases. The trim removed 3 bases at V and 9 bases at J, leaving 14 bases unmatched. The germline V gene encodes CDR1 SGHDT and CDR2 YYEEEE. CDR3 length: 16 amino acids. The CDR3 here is CASSSAGGAGTTPQHF. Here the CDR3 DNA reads TGTGCCAGCAGCTCGGCAGGGGGCGCGGGAACTACGCCCCAGCATTTT.